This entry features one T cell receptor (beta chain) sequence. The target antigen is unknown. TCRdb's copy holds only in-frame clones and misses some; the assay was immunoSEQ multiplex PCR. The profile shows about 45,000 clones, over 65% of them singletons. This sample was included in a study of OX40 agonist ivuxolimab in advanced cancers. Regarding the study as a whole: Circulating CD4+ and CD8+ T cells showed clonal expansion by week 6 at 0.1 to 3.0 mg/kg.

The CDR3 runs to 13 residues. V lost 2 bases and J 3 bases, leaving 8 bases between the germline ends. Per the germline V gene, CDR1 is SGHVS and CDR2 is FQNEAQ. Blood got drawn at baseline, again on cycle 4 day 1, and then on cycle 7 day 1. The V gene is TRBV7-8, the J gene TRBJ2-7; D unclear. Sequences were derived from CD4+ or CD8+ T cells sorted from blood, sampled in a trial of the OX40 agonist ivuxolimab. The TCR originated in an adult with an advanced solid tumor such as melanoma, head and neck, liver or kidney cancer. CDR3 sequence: CASSLKSVYEQYF. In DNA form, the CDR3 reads TGTGCCAGCAGCTTAAAGTCTGTCTACGAGCAGTACTTC.